What follows are 14 T cell receptor beta chains derived from one specimen sequenced in a study of tissue T cells after allogeneic stem cell transplantation. TCRdb's table, derived via immunoSEQ multiplex PCR, lists solely in-frame clones and lacks some. The sample carries about 3,700 clones, approximately 53% recorded once. The time point: mouse harvest day 7 after allogeneic transplant. The graft held 10^6 splenic CD5+ T cells and 10^7 T-cell-depleted bone marrow cells. Material for sequencing was lymph node tissue. These receptors were collected from a female BALB/c mouse given C57BL/6 T cells with graft-versus-host disease after an allogeneic hematopoietic cell transplant.

The table lists this clone with a count of one. The genes are named according to mouse. The CDR3 end lies 1 residue beyond the end of the read and is filled in from the germline J gene. This chain links TRBV26 with TRBJ2-2; 7 bases are a match to TRBD1. J was trimmed by 1 base and V by 2 bases; bases with no gene match: 4. This CDR3 contains 16 residues. Germline CDR1 reads KGHPV; CDR2 reads FQNQEV (reference sequence). Partial CDR3 DNA: TGTGCCAGCAGTCTGCAGGGACAGAAAAACACCGGGCAGCTCTAC. Its protein product is CASSLQGQKNTGQLY. From start to end, the CDR3 is CASSLQGQKNTGQLYF.

This clone was counted between two and nine times. Gene and germline names: mouse. The CDR3 is cut off 1 residue early in the read; its end comes from the germline J gene. The V call is TRBV13-1, the J call TRBJ1-1; D possibly corresponds to TRBD1 (5 bases). Trimming shortened V by 2 bases and J by 9 bases, and 5 bases separated the two germline ends. Germline CDR1 is NSHNY and CDR2 is SYGAGN. CDR3 size: 10 residues. CDR3 DNA, as far as it was read: TGTGCCAGCAGTGAGGGACAAGTCTTC. Protein sequence: CASSEGQVF. The CDR3 reads in full as CASSEGQVFF.

With respect to this clone: Any gene name here is a mouse gene name. The CDR3 end falls 1 residue outside the read, so it is completed with the germline J gene. This chain connects TRBV26 to TRBJ1-6; the D is unclear. TRBJ1-6 carries the ORF label, with uncertain function. V dropped 6 bases and J dropped 7 bases, with 10 bases sitting between them. This CDR3 is built from 13 residues. CDR1 is KGHPV and CDR2 is FQNQEV in the germline V gene (reference sequence). Partial CDR3 DNA: TGTGCCAGCAGGCATGACGGGAATTCGCCCCTCTAC. This gives the protein CASRHDGNSPLY. The complete CDR3 sequence is CASRHDGNSPLYF.

As concerns this clone: Genes and germline come from the mouse. The read comes to an end 1 residue before the CDR3 does, leaving the germline J gene to fill in the end. The J gene is TRBJ2-5, the V gene TRBV13-1, with 7 bases that match TRBD2. The CDR3 consists of 15 residues. The V segment lost 0 bases and the J segment 2 bases; nucleotides outside the gene matches: 3. Per germline, CDR1 NSHNY and CDR2 SYGAGN. The sequenced part of the CDR3 DNA is TGTGCCAGCAGTGATGCGGGGGGGGGCCAAGACACCCAGTAC. It specifies CASSDAGGGQDTQY. The entire CDR3 protein is CASSDAGGGQDTQYF.

Concerning this clone: The listed genes are named as in mouse. With the read ending 1 residue before the CDR3 end, the germline J gene is used to fill in that end. The V and J genes are TRBV13-1 and TRBJ2-7; TRBD1 is a possible D gene (7 bases). In germline, CDR1 is NSHNY, CDR2 SYGAGN. CDR3 length: 12 amino acids. V was shortened by 5 bases and J by 5 bases, with 11 bases between the two germline ends. The CDR3 spells CASSQGGNEQYF. CDR3 bases read: TGTGCCAGCAGCCAAGGGGGCAATGAACAGTAC.

About this clone itself: Gene names are the mouse ones. The read is 1 residue too short to cover the CDR3 end, so that end is filled in from the germline J gene. The genes are TRBV4 and TRBJ2-7; 7 bases agree with TRBD2. Trimming at V came to 4 bases and at J to 6 bases, leaving 3 bases not matched to a gene. Germline V gives CDR1 LGHDT, CDR2 YNNKQL (reference sequence). The CDR3 spans 12 residues. The CDR3 DNA, read in part, is TGTGCCAGCAGCTCGACTGGGTGTGAACAGTAC. It is translated as CASSSTGCEQY. The complete CDR3 protein is CASSSTGCEQYF.

Comments on this clone: Gene names and germline match the mouse. Sequencing ends 1 residue short of the CDR3 end; the germline J gene provides the rest. The genes are TRBV2 and TRBJ2-3, with 10 bases identical to TRBD2. The CDR3 is 16 residues long. The V segment lost 3 bases and the J segment 1 base; nucleotides outside the gene matches: 4. Germline lookup yields CDR1 LGHNA and CDR2 YSYQKL. The CDR3 reads CASSHPGTGGAETLYF. The sequenced part of the CDR3 DNA is TGTGCCAGCAGCCATCCCGGGACTGGGGGTGCAGAAACGCTGTAT.

With regard to this clone: Gene names and germline refer to mouse. The read halts 1 residue ahead of the CDR3 end, with the missing end drawn from the germline J gene. This chain joins TRBV1 and TRBJ2-4; 10 nucleotides line up with TRBD2. This CDR3 has 17 residues. Trimming cost V 0 bases and J 1 base; bases outside gene matches: 4. CDR1 is NSQYPW, CDR2 LRSPGD, per germline (reference sequence). The CDR3 bases that were read are TGCACCTGCAGTGCAGACTGGGGGGGCGCTGGTCAAAACACCTTGTAC. The encoded protein is CTCSADWGGAGQNTLY. The whole CDR3 protein is CTCSADWGGAGQNTLYF. The entire variable domain, with the rest obtained from reference TRBV1 and TRBJ2-4, is as follows: VTLLEQNPRWRLVPRGQAVNLRCILKNSQYPWMSWYQQDLQKQLQWLFTLRSPGDKEVKSLPGADYLATRVTDTELRLQVANMSQGRTLYCTCSADWGGAGQNTLYFGAGTRLSVL.

As to this clone: All gene names here are mouse names. The read terminates 1 residue before the CDR3 end, so the remaining end is supplied by the germline J gene. The rearrangement uses TRBV2 and TRBJ1-5, with 8 positions matching TRBD1. This CDR3 region has 15 residues. Per the germline V gene, CDR1 is LGHNA and CDR2 is YSYQKL. With 0 bases clipped from V and 5 bases from J, the junction kept 3 bases outside the gene matches. CDR3 DNA (partial): TGTGCCAGCAGCCAAGACAGGGGGCGCGACCAGGCTCCGCTT. This gives the protein CASSQDRGRDQAPL. The full CDR3 protein is CASSQDRGRDQAPLF.

Regarding this clone: Germline and genes here are mouse. The CDR3 DNA, read in part, is TGTGCCAGCTCTCCTGGGGGGGCGCGAGCTGAGCAGTTC. This encodes CASSPGGARAEQF. The complete CDR3 reads CASSPGGARAEQFF. The rearrangement joins TRBV12-2 to TRBJ2-1, with 10 bases that match TRBD2. Coverage ceases 1 residue before the CDR3 finishes, and the germline J gene fills in the end. The CDR3 contains 14 residues. V shed 2 bases and J 7 bases; nucleotides not matched to a gene: 4. CDR1 and CDR2 (germline): SGHLS, HYDKME.

About this clone itself: Gene names denote mouse genes. The read halts 1 residue ahead of the CDR3 end, with the missing end drawn from the germline J gene. The chain employs TRBV26 and TRBJ1-3, with TRBD1 identical over 8 bases. V trimming: 6 bases; J trimming: 4 bases; junction bases outside the gene matches: 8. The CDR3 is 15 residues long. Germline V lookup: CDR1 KGHPV, CDR2 FQNQEV (reference sequence). CDR3 bases read: TGTGCCAGCAGGCGTGGACAGGGAAGAGGAAATACGCTCTAT. Its protein product is CASRRGQGRGNTLY. The whole CDR3 reads CASRRGQGRGNTLYF.

This clone has a handful of counts. Gene names are the mouse ones. Read sequence stops 1 residue before the CDR3 end, and the germline J gene provides the missing end. The chain recombines TRBV26 with TRBJ2-1, with D unclear. Germline V gene lookup returns CDR1 KGHPV and CDR2 FQNQEV (reference sequence). This CDR3 region has 10 residues. Trimming left V 2 bases short and J 7 bases short, with 0 bases between. This CDR3 is CASSLAEQFF. The sequenced CDR3 bases are TGTGCCAGCAGTCTGGCTGAGCAGTTC.

Note on this clone: Gene names and germline refer to mouse. The sequence runs out 1 residue before the end of the CDR3; the remainder is reconstructed from the germline J gene. The rearrangement joins TRBV13-2 to TRBJ2-4; 11 bases map to TRBD2. CDR1 NNHNN and CDR2 SYGAGS come from the germline V gene (reference sequence). Germline trimming cut 5 bases from V and 5 bases from J; bases unmatched to any gene: 1. CDR3 length equals 13 residues. The sequenced CDR3 bases are TGTGCCAGCGGGGGACTGGGGGTAAACACCTTGTAC. Amino acid sequence: CASGGLGVNTLY. The whole CDR3 region reads CASGGLGVNTLYF.

This clone has only a few counts. All gene names here are mouse names. The CDR3 end falls 1 residue outside the read, so it is completed with the germline J gene. This rearrangement joins TRBV26 to TRBJ1-3, with D perhaps matching TRBD1 (5 bases). V was trimmed by 5 bases and J by 0 bases, leaving 11 bases between them. Germline CDR1 and CDR2: KGHPV and FQNQEV (reference sequence). The CDR3 is 15 residues long. Here the CDR3 reads CASSYNRNSGNTLYF. The sequenced CDR3 bases are TGTGCCAGCAGTTATAACAGGAATTCTGGAAATACGCTCTAT.